This T cell receptor beta chain was documented in a study of cytomegalovirus exposure and HLA in healthy donors. Study results and limitations: Segments of the TCR beta V type were, in most cases, productive about 87% or about 30% of the time in an earlier analysis. Roughly uniform depth of sequencing across donors was assumed in presence/absence analyses.

Worth noting for this clone: What it recognizes is unknown.

The PCR had 60 Vbeta and 13 Jbeta primers. Produced via immunoSEQ multiplex PCR; TCRdb's table is partial and in-frame only. The sample includes 150,000 to 200,000 clones, over 65% seen only once; the top ten take over 1.1%. Germline V lookup: CDR1 MNHEY, CDR2 SVGAGI. J gave up 5 bases and V 5 bases, and 7 bases lay outside the gene matches. This CDR3 has 15 amino acids. The V and J genes are TRBV6-5 and TRBJ2-1; 9 bases fit TRBD1. Sequenced input: PBMCs. The sequence was collected from a man aged 18-30 years in good health and CMV-seronegative. The DNA for the CDR3 is TGTGCCAGCAGTCCCGGGACAGGGCGAAACAATGAGCAGTTCTTC. This sequence encodes CASSPGTGRNNEQFF.